The present T cell receptor beta chain was sequenced within a study of CD8+CD57+ T cells in acquired aplastic anemia. Study-level findings and limits: Found in both controls and patients were around 31 CD8+ CDR3 sequences.

It was genomic DNA that served as the template for profiling TCR beta VDJ and CDR3. TCRdb reprocessed the reads via MiXCR and lists one record per CDR3 protein. The sample records more than 250,000 distinct CDR3 sequences, 82% being singletons. In regard to this clonotype: The antigen remains undetermined.

The trim removed 1 base at V and 3 bases at J, leaving 9 bases unmatched. Germline loops: CDR1 LNHNV, CDR2 YYDKDF (reference sequence). The CDR3 covers 17 residues. The patients chosen for sequencing had shown expansion of CD8+CD57+ cells (detected by flow cytometry). Sample: sorted CD4+, CD8+, or CD8+CD57+ T cells (not recorded which) from PBMCs. The sequence came from a human donor with aplastic anemia. The chain links TRBV15 to TRBJ2-1; 7 nucleotides align to TRBD2. The CDR3 DNA follows: TGTGCCACCAGCAGAGCCCTAGCGGAAGAGGACTACAATGAGCAGTTCTTC. Its translation is CATSRALAEEDYNEQFF.